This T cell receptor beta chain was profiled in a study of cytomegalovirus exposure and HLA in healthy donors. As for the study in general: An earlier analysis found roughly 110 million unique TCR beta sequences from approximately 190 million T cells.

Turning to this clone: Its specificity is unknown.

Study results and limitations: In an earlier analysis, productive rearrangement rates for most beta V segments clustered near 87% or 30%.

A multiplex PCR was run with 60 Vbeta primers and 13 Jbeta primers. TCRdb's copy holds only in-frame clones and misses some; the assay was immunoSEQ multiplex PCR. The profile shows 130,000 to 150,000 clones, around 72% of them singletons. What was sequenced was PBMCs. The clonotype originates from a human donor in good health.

The CDR3 loop reads CASRRAYDTEAFF. The CDR3 bases are TGTGCCAGCAGGAGGGCTTACGACACTGAAGCTTTCTTT. This chain uses TRBV27 with TRBJ1-1; D gene ambiguous. Looked up from germline, CDR1 is MNHEY and CDR2 is SMNVEV (reference sequence). The CDR3 runs to 13 residues. The germline V and J ends were trimmed by 6 bases and 3 bases, with 11 bases remaining between them.